One sample yielded the 23 T cell receptor beta chains listed below, sequenced in a study of OX40 agonist ivuxolimab in advanced cancers. Clones were sequenced by immunoSEQ multiplex PCR, and TCRdb holds only the in-frame ones, with some missing. Of 20,000 to 25,000 clones in the sample, 77% are singletons; the top ten hold approximately 16%. Sequenced here: CD4+ or CD8+ T cells sorted from blood, sampled in a trial of the OX40 agonist ivuxolimab. These receptors were obtained from an adult with an advanced solid tumor such as melanoma, head and neck, liver or kidney cancer.

The chain carries TRBV18 and TRBJ2-4; 10 nucleotides line up with TRBD1. CDR1 and CDR2 (germline): KGHSH, LQKENI. With 6 bases clipped from V and 1 base from J, the junction kept 3 bases outside the gene matches. There are 15 residues in the CDR3. The CDR3 nucleotides read TGTGCCAGCTCTCTGGACAGGGGGGCCAAAAACATTCAGTACTTC. Translation: CASSLDRGAKNIQYF.

This clone appeared a single time. The chain is built from TRBV7-2 and TRBJ2-7; no clear D. The CDR3 extends over 12 amino acids. Germline CDR1 SGHTA, CDR2 FQGNSA. The V end lost 1 base, the J end lost 3 bases, and 4 bases lay between the germline ends. CDR3 loop: CASSLDLYEQYF. The CDR3 DNA is TGTGCCAGCAGCTTAGATCTCTACGAGCAGTACTTC. The full variable domain, its missing parts supplied by reference TRBV7-2 and TRBJ2-7, is GAGVSQSPSNKVTEKGKDVELRCDPISGHTALYWYRQSLGQGLEFLIYFQGNSAPDKSGLPSDRFSAERTGGSVSTLTIQRTQQEDSAVYLCASSLDLYEQYFGPGTRLTVT.

The V and J genes are TRBV6-1 and TRBJ1-2; D not certain. CDR1 is MNHNS and CDR2 is SASEGT in the germline V gene. V was trimmed by 5 bases and J by 2 bases, leaving 9 bases between them. This CDR3 has 13 residues. CDR3 bases: TGTGCCAGCAGTTTACGACGGAACTATGGCTACACCTTC. Translated, it gives CASSLRRNYGYTF.

This rearrangement joins TRBV2 to TRBJ1-1, with D perhaps TRBD1 (5 bases). The CDR3 extends over 13 amino acids. Germline values: CDR1 SNHLY, CDR2 FYNNEI. Trimming removed 4 bases from V and 6 bases from J, with 12 bases in between. CDR3 nucleotide sequence: TGTGCCAGCAGTGTCGGTAGAGGGGCTGAAGCTTTCTTT. Amino acids: CASSVGRGAEAFF.

This clone has more than one count but fewer than ten. The chain combines TRBV4-3 with TRBJ1-2; D gene uncertain. Trimming pared 0 bases from V and 2 bases from J, leaving 13 bases between. This CDR3 has 16 residues. Per germline, CDR1 LGHNA and CDR2 YSLEER. CDR3 DNA sequence: TGCGCCAGCAGCCAAGATAACGGGAGACCGAACTATGGCTACACCTTC. Encoded protein: CASSQDNGRPNYGYTF.

V usage is TRBV7-6 and J usage is TRBJ1-2; D ambiguous. CDR3 length: 13 residues. The V gene's germline CDR1 is SGHVS and CDR2 FNYEAQ. The ends were cut back, 3 bases at V and 4 bases at J, with 9 bases in the middle. CDR3 in DNA: TGTGCCAGCAGCTTCACAGATGCCTATGGCTACACCTTC. Translation: CASSFTDAYGYTF. The full variable domain, its missing parts supplied by reference TRBV7-6 and TRBJ1-2, is GAGVSQSPRYKVTKRGQDVALRCDPISGHVSLYWYRQALGQGPEFLTYFNYEAQQDKSGLPNDRFSAERPEGSISTLTIQRTEQRDSAMYRCASSFTDAYGYTFGSGTRLTVV.

The rearrangement links TRBV27 to TRBJ2-1, with 8 bases that match TRBD1. In germline, CDR1 is MNHEY, CDR2 SMNVEV (reference sequence). The CDR3 is 14 residues long. The J segment lost 8 bases and the V segment lost 5 bases, leaving 8 bases of the junction unmatched. CDR3 DNA: TGTGCCAGCAGTGTCATGGACAGGGCGGATGAGCAGTTCTTC. Protein product: CASSVMDRADEQFF.

Written as DNA, the CDR3 is TGTGCCAGCAGTTTATCGGAGCGGGGGGGCCTCTATGAGCAGTTCTTC. It translates to CASSLSERGGLYEQFF. The V call is TRBV27, the J call TRBJ2-1, with 10 bases that match TRBD2. J lost 8 bases, V lost 0 bases, and 7 bases had no gene match. The CDR3 has 16 amino acids. Germline V lookup: CDR1 MNHEY, CDR2 SMNVEV (reference sequence).

The V and J genes are TRBV27 and TRBJ2-7; D is tentatively TRBD1 or TRBD2 (5 bases each). Trimming took off 4 bases at V and 10 bases at J, with 11 bases between the two ends. The CDR3 length is 11 residues. CDR1 MNHEY and CDR2 SMNVEV come from the germline V gene (reference sequence). CDR3 amino acids: CASSSSGAQYF. In DNA, the CDR3 is TGTGCCAGCAGTTCCTCCGGGGCCCAGTACTTC.

This chain joins TRBV7-9 and TRBJ1-4; 7 bases line up with TRBD1. The V gene's germline CDR1 is SEHNR and CDR2 FQNEAQ (reference sequence). The CDR3 spans 14 residues. J was trimmed by 7 bases and V by 8 bases; bases with no gene match: 10. The CDR3 here is CASGSGTAGEKLFF. CDR3 nucleotides: TGTGCCAGCGGCTCCGGGACAGCAGGTGAAAAACTGTTTTTT.

The chain combines TRBV2 with TRBJ1-5; no definite D call. The CDR3 runs 13 residues. With 2 bases removed from V and 6 bases from J, the gap between germline ends came to 8 bases. Germline V gene sequence: CDR1 SNHLY, CDR2 FYNNEI. The CDR3 DNA sequence: TGTGCCAGCAGTGAACCGGGCGCTCAGCCCCAGCATTTT. Translated, it gives CASSEPGAQPQHF.

J is TRBJ2-7 and V is TRBV19; 7 bases line up with TRBD1. CDR3 size: 16 residues. Germline-derived CDR1 and CDR2 are LNHDA and SQIVND (reference sequence). V was pared by 3 bases and J by 2 bases, with 10 bases of the junction left unmatched. CDR3 sequence reads: CASSMPLGTAAYEQYF. The CDR3 DNA sequence: TGTGCCAGTAGTATGCCCCTCGGGACAGCCGCCTACGAGCAGTACTTC.

By share, this clone counts as medium-sized. The chain links TRBV19 to TRBJ2-1; TRBD2 aligns across 11 bases. The CDR3 extends over 15 amino acids. The V and J ends lost 3 bases and 9 bases, in that order; junction bases with no gene match: 7. In germline, CDR1 is LNHDA, CDR2 SQIVND (reference sequence). The CDR3 DNA follows: TGTGCCAGTAGTATGTGGCTAGCGGGGGGTGTTGAGCAGTTCTTC. Translated: CASSMWLAGGVEQFF.

CDR3 bases: TGTGCCAGCAGGAAAACAGGGGAGCGGAACACCGGGGAGCTGTTTTTT. Translating gives CASRKTGERNTGELFF. This rearrangement joins TRBV7-9 to TRBJ2-2, with 7 bases fitting TRBD1. From germline, CDR1 is SEHNR and CDR2 FQNEAQ (reference sequence). The V and J ends lost 6 bases and 1 base, in that order; junction bases with no gene match: 8. This CDR3 contains 16 residues.

This chain links TRBV4-1 with TRBJ1-1; D not resolved. The CDR3 sequence is 15 residues long. Germline CDR1 MGHRA, CDR2 YSYEKL. With 1 base removed from V and 4 bases from J, the gap between germline ends came to 13 bases. The DNA of the CDR3 is TGCGCCAGCAGCCAAGTCTTGAAGGGAACCACTGAAGCTTTCTTT. This gives the protein CASSQVLKGTTEAFF.

The chain links TRBV15 to TRBJ2-1; 7 nucleotides line up with TRBD1. Germline values: CDR1 LNHNV, CDR2 YYDKDF (reference sequence). The CDR3 is made up of 15 amino acids. Trimming took 0 bases from V and 2 from J; bases not matched to a gene: 1. The CDR3 DNA reads as TGTGCCACCAGCAGAGAGACAGGGACCTACAATGAGCAGTTCTTC. Translated, it gives CATSRETGTYNEQFF.

Regarding this clone: A junction end diverges from the germline sequence, so it may reflect a read error. The chain carries TRBV4-2 and TRBJ1-2, with a weak D call TRBD1 (5 bases). Per germline, CDR1 LGHNA and CDR2 YNFKEQ. This CDR3 is built from 12 residues. DNA for the CDR3: TGTGCCAGCAGCCAAGAGGGGCCAGCCGGGGACTTC. It is translated as CASSQEGPAGDF.

As DNA, the CDR3 is TGTGCCAGCAGCGACCCGGGACTAGCGGGGGCCAGGGACCAGTACTTC. It codes for CASSDPGLAGARDQYF. The rearrangement links TRBV5-4 to TRBJ2-5; 14 bases agree with TRBD2. The CDR3 length is 16 residues. V dropped 4 bases and J dropped 10; count of bases not matched to a gene: 12. CDR1 and CDR2 from the germline V gene are SGHNT and YYREEE (reference sequence).

The rearrangement uses TRBV4-3 and TRBJ2-2; tentatively, D is TRBD1 (7 bases). V was trimmed by 3 bases and J by 6 bases, leaving 23 bases between them. The CDR3 consists of 18 residues. The germline gives CDR1 LGHNA, CDR2 YSLEER. Here the CDR3 reads CASSQYILGGQHPGELFF. In nucleotides, the CDR3 is TGCGCCAGCAGCCAGTATATCCTCGGGGGACAGCACCCCGGGGAGCTGTTTTTT.

The V gene is TRBV6-4, the J gene TRBJ2-1; the match to TRBD1 covers 7 bases. V lost 6 bases and J lost 8; bases outside the gene matches: 4. Germline CDR1 reads MRHNA; CDR2 reads SNTAGT. CDR3 size: 12 residues. The CDR3 nucleotides read TGTGCCAGCAGCCCCCAGGGGGATGAGCAGTTCTTC. It yields the protein CASSPQGDEQFF.

This clone was counted only a few times. The chain couples TRBV5-1 to TRBJ2-3; no clear D gene. The germline V and J ends were trimmed by 4 bases and 1 base, with 13 bases remaining between them. This CDR3 comprises 15 residues. From germline, CDR1 is SGHRS and CDR2 YFSETQ. CDR3: CASSPTPGGTDTQYF. DNA of the CDR3: TGCGCCAGCAGCCCTACTCCTGGCGGCACAGATACGCAGTATTTT.

This chain joins TRBV10-3 and TRBJ2-3; 10 bases match TRBD1. Germline V gene data show CDR1 as ENHRY and CDR2 as SYGVKD. The ends lost 4 bases at V and 2 bases at J; junction bases unmatched: 15. The CDR3 totals 19 residues. The CDR3 region has the DNA TGTGCCATCAGTGGAAGACAGGGGGCCCACCCTACTCCCACAGATACGCAGTATTTT. It is translated as CAISGRQGAHPTPTDTQYF.

In its sample, this clone was seen a few times. J is TRBJ2-2 and V is TRBV19; D ambiguous. V lost 3 bases to trimming and J lost 8 bases, with 1 base between them. The CDR3 covers 10 residues. Per the germline V gene, CDR1 is LNHDA and CDR2 is SQIVND (reference sequence). This CDR3 is CASSMGELFF. CDR3 nucleotide sequence: TGTGCCAGTAGTATGGGGGAGCTGTTTTTT.